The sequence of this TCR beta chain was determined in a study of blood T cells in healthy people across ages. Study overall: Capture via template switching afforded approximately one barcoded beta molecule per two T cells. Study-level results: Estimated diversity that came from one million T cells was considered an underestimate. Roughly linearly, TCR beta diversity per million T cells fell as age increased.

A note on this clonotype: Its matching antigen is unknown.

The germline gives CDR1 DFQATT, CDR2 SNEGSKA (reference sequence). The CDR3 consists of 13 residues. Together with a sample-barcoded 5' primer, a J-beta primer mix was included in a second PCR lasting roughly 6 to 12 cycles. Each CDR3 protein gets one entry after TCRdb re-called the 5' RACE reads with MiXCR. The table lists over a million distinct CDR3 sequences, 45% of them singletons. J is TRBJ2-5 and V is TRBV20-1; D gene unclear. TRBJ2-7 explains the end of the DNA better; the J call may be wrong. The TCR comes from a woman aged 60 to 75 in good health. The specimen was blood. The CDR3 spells CSARSLPEYEQYF. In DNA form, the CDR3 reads TGCAGTGCTAGATCGCTCCCGGAATACGAGCAGTACTTC.